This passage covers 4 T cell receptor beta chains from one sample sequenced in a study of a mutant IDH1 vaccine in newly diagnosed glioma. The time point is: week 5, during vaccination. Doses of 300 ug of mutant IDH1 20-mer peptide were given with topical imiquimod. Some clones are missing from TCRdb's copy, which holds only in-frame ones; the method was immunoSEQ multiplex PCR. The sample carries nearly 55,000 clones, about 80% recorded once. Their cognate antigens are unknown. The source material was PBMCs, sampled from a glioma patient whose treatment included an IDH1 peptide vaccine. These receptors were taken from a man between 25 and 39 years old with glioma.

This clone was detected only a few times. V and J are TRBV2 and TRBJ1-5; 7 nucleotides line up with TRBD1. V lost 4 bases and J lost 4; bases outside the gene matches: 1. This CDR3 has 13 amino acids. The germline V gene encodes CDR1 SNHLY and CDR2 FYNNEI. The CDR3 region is CASSGQGNQPQHF. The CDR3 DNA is TGTGCCAGCAGTGGACAGGGAAATCAGCCCCAGCATTTT.

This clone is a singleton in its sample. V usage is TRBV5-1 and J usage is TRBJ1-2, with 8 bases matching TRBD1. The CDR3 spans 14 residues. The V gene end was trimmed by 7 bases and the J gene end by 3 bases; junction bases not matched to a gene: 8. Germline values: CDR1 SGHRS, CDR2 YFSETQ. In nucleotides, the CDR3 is TGCGCCAGCGGCCCTGGACAGGGCGACTATGGCTACACCTTC. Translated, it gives CASGPGQGDYGYTF. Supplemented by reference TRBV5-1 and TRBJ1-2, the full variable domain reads KAGVTQTPRYLIKTRGQQVTLSCSPISGHRSVSWYQQTPGQGLQFLFEYFSETQRNKGNFPGRFSGRQFSNSRSEMNVSTLELGDSALYLCASGPGQGDYGYTFGSGTRLTVV.

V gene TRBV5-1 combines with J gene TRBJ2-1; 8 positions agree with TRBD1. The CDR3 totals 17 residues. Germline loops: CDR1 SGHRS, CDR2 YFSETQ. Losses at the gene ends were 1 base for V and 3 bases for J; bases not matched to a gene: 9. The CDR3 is CASSLYWRTGIYNEQFF. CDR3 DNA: TGCGCCAGCAGCTTGTATTGGAGGACAGGGATCTACAATGAGCAGTTCTTC.

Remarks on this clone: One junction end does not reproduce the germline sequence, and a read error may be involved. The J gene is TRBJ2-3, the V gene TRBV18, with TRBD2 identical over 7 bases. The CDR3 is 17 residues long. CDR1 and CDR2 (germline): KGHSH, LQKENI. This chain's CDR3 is CASSPPFMPSGTDTQYF. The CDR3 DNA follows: TGTGCCAGCTCACCACCTTTTATGCCTAGCGGCACCGATACGCAGTATTTT.